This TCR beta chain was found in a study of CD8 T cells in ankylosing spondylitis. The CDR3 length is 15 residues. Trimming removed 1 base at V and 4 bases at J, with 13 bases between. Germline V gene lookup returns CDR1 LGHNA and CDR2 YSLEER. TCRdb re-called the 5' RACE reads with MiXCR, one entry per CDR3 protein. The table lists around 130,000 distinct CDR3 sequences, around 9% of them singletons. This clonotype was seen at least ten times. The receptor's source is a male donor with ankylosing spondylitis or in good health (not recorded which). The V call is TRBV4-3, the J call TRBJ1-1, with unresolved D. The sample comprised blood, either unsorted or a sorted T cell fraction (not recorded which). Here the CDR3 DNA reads TGCGCCAGCAGCCAAGGTCCCCTTGTCGGCACTGAAGCTTTCTTT. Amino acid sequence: CASSQGPLVGTEAFF.